The source of this T cell receptor beta chain is a study of blood T cell repertoires in COVID-19. As for the study in general: From the United States, Italy and Spain came samples of acute and convalescent COVID-19.

Only in-frame clones appear in the TCRdb table, and some are missing; sequencing was by immunoSEQ multiplex PCR. There are 500,000 or so clones in the sample; about 90% occur only once, and 0.65% to 0.9% lies in the top ten. CDR1 is SNHLY, CDR2 FYNNEI, per germline. The V end was cut by 4 bases, the J end by 6 bases, with 10 bases between. The CDR3 totals 12 residues. The participants were between roughly 18 and 100 years old and came from about two dozen US areas. The receptor was isolated from a woman between 18 and 29 years old who had recovered from COVID-19. Sequenced material: PBMCs or T cells enriched from blood (not recorded which). The chain uses TRBV2 and TRBJ2-7; D is undetermined. The DNA of the CDR3 is TGTGCCAGCAGTGTGGCCACCCCCGAGCAGTACTTC. Its translation: CASSVATPEQYF.